These 14 T cell receptor beta chains were sequenced from one sample in a study of B cell selection in AIRE deficiency. The regulatory T cell sort gate was CD4+CD25hiCD127low/negative. Clones were read by immunoSEQ multiplex PCR, and TCRdb kept only the in-frame ones, dropping some. This table has some 21,000 clones, about 95% appearing once. Sequenced material: Tregs sorted from PBMCs. These receptors came from a human donor with AIRE deficiency.

V usage is TRBV28 and J usage is TRBJ1-5; possible D gene TRBD1, 5 bases. Trimming cost V 3 bases and J 7 bases, with 13 bases left between them. CDR1 and CDR2 from the germline V gene are MDHEN and SYDVKM. This CDR3 is built from 14 residues. CDR3 sequence reads: CASSLGGGRQPQHF. CDR3 sequence (DNA): TGTGCCAGCAGTTTGGGGGGAGGACGACAGCCCCAGCATTTT.

This chain uses TRBV5-1 with TRBJ2-2; the D is unclear. V gave up 0 bases and J gave up 6 bases, with 6 bases separating them. Germline V gene sequence: CDR1 SGHRS, CDR2 YFSETQ. This CDR3 is built from 13 residues. This chain's CDR3 is CASSLAGPGELFF. The CDR3 DNA follows: TGCGCCAGCAGCTTGGCTGGCCCCGGGGAGCTGTTTTTT.

The rearrangement uses TRBV2 and TRBJ1-3; TRBD1 agrees at 11 bases. The V gene end was trimmed by 6 bases and the J gene end by 5 bases; junction bases not matched to a gene: 3. The CDR3 is 14 amino acids. Germline CDR1 is SNHLY and CDR2 is FYNNEI. DNA of the CDR3: TGTGCCAGCAGCCAGGACAGGGGGCGAAACACCATATATTTT. Encoded protein: CASSQDRGRNTIYF.

The chain has TRBV5-8 and TRBJ1-1; the D is unclear. The CDR3 totals 14 residues. V gave up 4 bases and J gave up 1 base, with 11 bases separating them. The germline V gene encodes CDR1 SGHTS and CDR2 YDEGEE. The CDR3 is CASSLWTRNTEAFF. The CDR3 region has the DNA TGTGCCAGCAGCCTATGGACGAGGAACACTGAAGCTTTCTTT.

This chain joins TRBV2 and TRBJ2-5, with TRBD2 matching 7 bases. CDR1 SNHLY and CDR2 FYNNEI come from the germline V gene. Unmatched junction bases numbered 9, after V lost 4 bases and J lost 7 bases. The length of the CDR3 is 14 residues. Here the CDR3 reads CASSAEAGVGTQYF. CDR3 in DNA: TGTGCCAGCAGTGCAGAGGCGGGAGTGGGGACCCAGTACTTC.

The chain recombines TRBV9 with TRBJ2-7; D possibly corresponds to TRBD2 (5 bases). The V and J ends lost 0 bases and 0 bases respectively, with 10 bases between them. In germline, CDR1 is SGDLS, CDR2 YYNGEE. The CDR3 has 15 amino acids. The CDR3 loop is CASSVGTGYSYEQYF. CDR3 DNA sequence: TGTGCCAGCAGCGTAGGGACTGGCTACTCCTACGAGCAGTACTTC.

The chain couples TRBV5-4 to TRBJ1-1; D is ambiguous. This CDR3 spans 12 amino acids. Trimming removed 2 bases at V and 2 bases at J, with 4 bases between. CDR1 SGHNT and CDR2 YYREEE come from the germline V gene (reference sequence). CDR3 amino acids: CASSFRNTEAFF. As DNA, the CDR3 is TGTGCCAGCAGCTTTCGCAACACTGAAGCTTTCTTT.

The chain has TRBV30 and TRBJ2-7; 10 nucleotides align to TRBD2. Germline loops: CDR1 GTSNPN, CDR2 SVGIG (reference sequence). The CDR3 has 16 amino acids. Unmatched junction bases numbered 8, after V lost 1 base and J lost 2 bases. Here the CDR3 DNA reads TGTGCCTGGAGTGCCCCGGGACTAGCGTTAACCTACGAGCAGTACTTC. Translating gives CAWSAPGLALTYEQYF.

The chain has TRBV2 and TRBJ2-1; TRBD2 matches 10 bases. The CDR3 loop spans 16 amino acids. V shed 5 bases, J shed 6 bases, and the junction held 10 bases outside the gene matches. Germline lookup yields CDR1 SNHLY and CDR2 FYNNEI. The CDR3 here is CASSLESGRGANEQFF. In DNA form, the CDR3 reads TGTGCCAGCAGTCTAGAGAGCGGGAGGGGCGCCAATGAGCAGTTCTTC.

The J gene is TRBJ1-2, the V gene TRBV11-2; D is unresolved. The CDR3 is made up of 15 amino acids. Germline V CDR1 and CDR2: SGHAT, FQNNGV. V lost 1 base to trimming and J lost 5 bases, with 14 bases between them. CDR3 nucleotide sequence: TGTGCCAGCAGCTTAGGATATGCAGGCAGTTATGGCTACACCTTC. Its translation: CASSLGYAGSYGYTF.

CDR3: CAISESLREGLNEQFF. CDR3 coding DNA: TGTGCCATCAGTGAGTCCCTGCGGGAGGGCCTGAATGAGCAGTTCTTC. The chain is built from TRBV10-3 and TRBJ2-1; 9 bases fit TRBD2. The CDR3 is 16 amino acids. Losses at the gene ends were 0 bases for V and 7 bases for J; bases not matched to a gene: 7. CDR1 is ENHRY, CDR2 SYGVKD, per germline.

The V call is TRBV7-9, the J call TRBJ2-3, with 7 positions matching TRBD2. The V and J ends lost 1 base and 2 bases, in that order; junction bases with no gene match: 6. The CDR3 totals 16 residues. In germline, CDR1 is SEHNR, CDR2 FQNEAQ (reference sequence). CDR3 sequence (DNA): TGTGCCAGCAGCTTAGGCGGGAGTTTGGTCACAGATACGCAGTATTTT. Its translation is CASSLGGSLVTDTQYF.

The chain has TRBV5-1 and TRBJ2-3; 7 bases fit TRBD1. This CDR3 has 15 residues. In germline, CDR1 is SGHRS, CDR2 YFSETQ. Trimming at V came to 5 bases and at J to 2 bases, leaving 8 bases not matched to a gene. Here the CDR3 DNA reads TGCGCCAGCAGTCTTGGACAGGTGAACACAGATACGCAGTATTTT. Residues: CASSLGQVNTDTQYF.

The chain has TRBV21-1 and TRBJ2-7; TRBD2, the table's D call, was not compared with the DNA. TRBV21-1 is labeled a pseudogene. This CDR3 comprises 13 residues. The CDR3 DNA reads TGTGCCAGCAGCAAAGCGCGCGGGTACGAGCAGTACTTC. Protein: CASSKARGYEQYF.